This entry lists 29 T cell receptor beta chains sequenced from one sample in a study of blood T cell repertoires in COVID-19. Measured with immunoSEQ multiplex PCR; TCRdb has only the in-frame clones, and not every one. Of approximately 74,000 clones in the sample, approximately 75% are singletons; the top ten hold around 50%. Sequencing was carried out using peripheral blood. The receptors were gathered from a human donor in a cohort sampled during active COVID-19.

The chain combines TRBV7-6 with TRBJ2-5, with 7 bases identical to TRBD1. Looked up from germline, CDR1 is SGHVS and CDR2 is FNYEAQ. The trim removed 4 bases at V and 5 bases at J, leaving 7 bases unmatched. The length of the CDR3 is 14 residues. The CDR3 protein is CASSSPPGGETQYF. CDR3 nucleotides: TGTGCCAGCAGCTCCCCCCCAGGGGGTGAGACCCAGTACTTC. Variable domain in full (rest from reference TRBV7-6 and TRBJ2-5): GAGVSQSPRYKVTKRGQDVALRCDPISGHVSLYWYRQALGQGPEFLTYFNYEAQQDKSGLPNDRFSAERPEGSISTLTIQRTEQRDSAMYRCASSSPPGGETQYFGPGTRLLVL.

V gene TRBV30 combines with J gene TRBJ2-7; tentative D call: TRBD2 (5 bases). V dropped 8 bases and J dropped 4 bases, with 12 bases sitting between them. Germline CDR1 GTSNPN, CDR2 SVGIG (reference sequence). The CDR3 consists of 11 residues. The CDR3 nucleotides are TGTGCCGCGTCCCGGGGTTACGAGCAGTACTTC. The encoded protein is CAASRGYEQYF.

The genes are TRBV19 and TRBJ2-5; TRBD1 is a possible D gene (5 bases). Trimming shortened V by 5 bases and J by 4 bases, and 14 bases separated the two germline ends. CDR3 length: 14 amino acids. Germline CDR1 reads LNHDA; CDR2 reads SQIVND (reference sequence). DNA for the CDR3: TGTGCCAGTAGTCCAGGCACAGGACGAGAGACCCAGTACTTC. It encodes CASSPGTGRETQYF. Filled out from reference TRBV19 and TRBJ2-5, the complete variable domain reads DGGITQSPKYLFRKEGQNVTLSCEQNLNHDAMYWYRQDPGQGLRLIYYSQIVNDFQKGDIAEGYSVSREKKESFPLTVTSAQKNPTAFYLCASSPGTGRETQYFGPGTRLLVL.

The chain couples TRBV28 to TRBJ1-1; D ambiguous. The V gene's germline CDR1 is MDHEN and CDR2 SYDVKM. V lost 2 bases to trimming and J lost 0 bases, with 10 bases between them. There are 15 residues in the CDR3. The CDR3: CASSLRETLNTEAFF. As DNA, the CDR3 is TGTGCCAGCAGTTTACGGGAGACACTGAACACTGAAGCTTTCTTT. Full variable domain (outside the CDR3, taken from reference TRBV28 and TRBJ1-1): DVKVTQSSRYLVKRTGEKVFLECVQDMDHENMFWYRQDPGLGLRLIYFSYDVKMKEKGDIPEGYSVSREKKERFSLILESASTNQTSMYLCASSLRETLNTEAFFGQGTRLTVV.

The CDR3 region has the DNA TGCGCCAGCAGCTTCTCCTTGGGGACAGGGGGCAGACTAGCTAAAGAGACCCAGTACTTC. Translated: CASSFSLGTGGRLAKETQYF. V is TRBV5-1 and J is TRBJ2-5; 12 positions match TRBD1. Trimming took 2 bases from V and 3 from J; bases not matched to a gene: 17. The CDR3 loop spans 20 amino acids. Germline V gene lookup returns CDR1 SGHRS and CDR2 YFSETQ. Filled out from reference TRBV5-1 and TRBJ2-5, the complete variable domain reads KAGVTQTPRYLIKTRGQQVTLSCSPISGHRSVSWYQQTPGQGLQFLFEYFSETQRNKGNFPGRFSGRQFSNSRSEMNVSTLELGDSALYLCASSFSLGTGGRLAKETQYFGPGTRLLVL.

The DNA of the CDR3 is TGTGCCAGCAGTTCGAACAGGGTAGACACTGAAGCTTTCTTT. Translated, it gives CASSSNRVDTEAFF. The gene calls are TRBV28 and TRBJ1-1; D possibly corresponds to TRBD1 (6 bases). The germline gives CDR1 MDHEN, CDR2 SYDVKM. The CDR3 sequence is 14 residues long. Trimming took off 4 bases at V and 3 bases at J, with 12 bases between the two ends. The full variable domain, rest sourced from reference TRBV28 and TRBJ1-1, is DVKVTQSSRYLVKRTGEKVFLECVQDMDHENMFWYRQDPGLGLRLIYFSYDVKMKEKGDIPEGYSVSREKKERFSLILESASTNQTSMYLCASSSNRVDTEAFFGQGTRLTVV.

This chain joins TRBV6-5 and TRBJ2-3; maybe TRBD1 (5 bases). Germline V gene sequence: CDR1 MNHEY, CDR2 SVGAGI. The ends were cut back, 7 bases at V and 5 bases at J, with 13 bases in the middle. CDR3 length: 13 residues. In DNA, the CDR3 is TGTGCCAGCATGAAAGACAGTCTAGATACGCAGTATTTT. Protein sequence: CASMKDSLDTQYF.

The genes are TRBV10-3 and TRBJ2-5; 9 bases line up with TRBD2. The germline CDR1 and CDR2 sequences are ENHRY and SYGVKD. After removal of 3 bases from V and 4 bases from J, the junction contained 0 bases not matched to a gene. This CDR3 is 13 amino acids long. CDR3 region: CAISELAGETQYF. CDR3 nucleotide sequence: TGTGCCATCAGTGAACTAGCGGGAGAGACCCAGTACTTC.

The table lists this clone with a count of one. V usage is TRBV5-1 and J usage is TRBJ2-3; 8 bases are shared with TRBD2. The CDR3 covers 14 residues. From germline, CDR1 is SGHRS and CDR2 YFSETQ. J lost 3 bases, V lost 4 bases, and 4 bases had no gene match. In DNA form, the CDR3 reads TGCGCCAGCAGCACGGGACTAGAAACAGATACGCAGTATTTT. Translation: CASSTGLETDTQYF.

The chain uses TRBV9 and TRBJ1-2; the match to TRBD1 covers 10 bases. CDR1 and CDR2 (germline): SGDLS, YYNGEE. The CDR3 has 15 amino acids. V dropped 0 bases and J dropped 4; count of bases not matched to a gene: 3. CDR3 sequence: CASSVGTGGPYGYTF. CDR3 sequence (DNA): TGTGCCAGCAGCGTAGGGACAGGGGGGCCCTATGGCTACACCTTC.

CDR3 sequence reads: CASSYSKTSGKTEQFF. The CDR3 DNA follows: TGTGCCAGCAGTTACTCCAAGACTAGCGGGAAAACTGAGCAGTTCTTC. The chain has TRBV6-5 and TRBJ2-1; TRBD2 matches 11 bases. V was pared by 0 bases and J by 9 bases, with 7 bases of the junction left unmatched. Germline lookup yields CDR1 MNHEY and CDR2 SVGAGI. CDR3 length: 16 amino acids.

The V and J genes are TRBV9 and TRBJ2-5, with a possible D match to TRBD1 (8 bases). Trimming removed 6 bases at V and 5 bases at J, with 20 bases between. The CDR3 length is 15 residues. Germline lookup yields CDR1 SGDLS and CDR2 YYNGEE. CDR3 sequence: CASTTGGGGMETQYF. The DNA for the CDR3 is TGTGCCAGCACCACAGGGGGGGGCGGGATGGAGACCCAGTACTTC.

This chain connects TRBV6-5 to TRBJ1-5; 7 positions match TRBD1. V gave up 6 bases and J gave up 1 base; unmatched junction bases: 3. The CDR3 sequence is 14 residues long. Germline V lookup: CDR1 MNHEY, CDR2 SVGAGI. CDR3 sequence (DNA): TGTGCCAGCAGAGCGACAGGGAGCAATCAGCCCCAGCATTTT. Translated: CASRATGSNQPQHF.

V and J are TRBV2 and TRBJ1-6; D not certain. This CDR3 spans 11 amino acids. Germline CDR1 reads SNHLY; CDR2 reads FYNNEI. V was clipped by 8 bases and J by 7 bases, with 6 bases between them. DNA of the CDR3: TGTGCCAGCCGAGGGAATTCACCCCTCCACTTT. Translated: CASRGNSPLHF.

V gene TRBV2 combines with J gene TRBJ1-2, with TRBD1 identical over 7 bases. The CDR3 runs 13 residues. Looked up from germline, CDR1 is SNHLY and CDR2 is FYNNEI. V trimming: 7 bases; J trimming: 3 bases; junction bases outside the gene matches: 5. CDR3 in DNA: TGTGCCAGCACCCCAACAGGGGACTATGGCTACACCTTC. Residues: CASTPTGDYGYTF.

Concerning this clone: Other nucleotide sequences in the sample specify the same CDR3. This sequence joins TRBV28 and TRBJ2-1, with TRBD1 matching over 7 bases. The length of the CDR3 is 15 residues. The V and J ends lost 3 bases and 4 bases, in that order; junction bases with no gene match: 6. Germline CDR1 is MDHEN and CDR2 is SYDVKM. The CDR3: CASSFLQGPYNEQFF. CDR3 in DNA: TGTGCCAGCAGTTTTTTACAGGGGCCGTACAATGAGCAGTTCTTC.

The rearrangement links TRBV9 to TRBJ1-1, with TRBD1 matching 8 bases. Germline V gene lookup returns CDR1 SGDLS and CDR2 YYNGEE. V lost 0 bases, J lost 9 bases, and 10 bases stayed unmatched. The CDR3 is 15 residues long. The CDR3 protein is CASSVEATGGMKAFF. CDR3 DNA: TGTGCCAGCAGCGTAGAAGCCACAGGGGGGATGAAAGCTTTCTTT.

The chain links TRBV5-1 to TRBJ1-3, with TRBD1 matching over 7 bases. Germline trimming cut 0 bases from V and 1 base from J; bases unmatched to any gene: 7. This CDR3 contains 17 residues. Germline V CDR1 and CDR2: SGHRS, YFSETQ. The CDR3 spells CASSLGTGTRSGNTIYF. CDR3 DNA: TGCGCCAGCAGCTTGGGGACAGGAACTAGGTCTGGAAACACCATATATTTT.

J is TRBJ1-4 and V is TRBV6-5, with 7 positions matching TRBD1. J gave up 4 bases and V 7 bases, and 9 bases lay outside the gene matches. This CDR3 spans 15 amino acids. Germline CDR1 MNHEY, CDR2 SVGAGI. The CDR3 sequence: CASIGDRVNNEKLFF. DNA of the CDR3: TGTGCCAGCATAGGAGACAGGGTGAATAATGAAAAACTGTTTTTT.

Only one count was recorded for this clone. This chain joins TRBV3-1 (or the pseudogene TRBV3-2) and TRBJ2-7, with TRBD2 as a possible D gene (6 bases). Trimming shortened V by 1 base and J by 7 bases, and 14 bases separated the two germline ends. The germline CDR1 and CDR2 sequences are LGHDT and YNNKEL (reference sequence). The CDR3 has 14 amino acids. CDR3 residues: CASSQAPLGGEQYF. CDR3 bases: TGTGCCAGCAGCCAAGCTCCACTGGGGGGTGAGCAGTACTTC.

The chain combines TRBV27 with TRBJ2-7; D is unresolved. The length of the CDR3 is 14 residues. The ends were cut back, 0 bases at V and 0 bases at J, with 6 bases in the middle. In germline, CDR1 is MNHEY, CDR2 SMNVEV (reference sequence). The DNA of the CDR3 is TGTGCCAGCAGTTTATCTCAGAACTCCTACGAGCAGTACTTC. It is translated as CASSLSQNSYEQYF.

The rearrangement joins TRBV7-9 to TRBJ2-1; TRBD2 might be the D (6 bases). Germline V gene lookup returns CDR1 SEHNR and CDR2 FQNEAQ (reference sequence). The CDR3 consists of 12 residues. Trimming stripped 5 bases from V and 15 bases from J, with 17 bases between. CDR3 protein: CASSAGSGGVFF. CDR3 sequence (DNA): TGTGCCAGCAGCGCAGGTAGCGGTGGGGTGTTCTTC. Supplemented by reference TRBV7-9 and TRBJ2-1, the full variable domain reads DTGVSQNPRHKITKRGQNVTFRCDPISEHNRLYWYRQTLGQGPEFLTYFQNEAQLEKSRLLSDRFSAERPKGSFSTLEIQRTEQGDSAMYLCASSAGSGGVFFGPGTRLTVL.

This chain connects TRBV5-1 to TRBJ1-3; D is undetermined. CDR3 size: 16 residues. Trimming pared 0 bases from V and 0 bases from J, leaving 10 bases between. Germline loops: CDR1 SGHRS, CDR2 YFSETQ. CDR3 loop: CASSLGGSSSGNTIYF. The CDR3, as DNA: TGCGCCAGCAGCTTGGGCGGTTCAAGCTCTGGAAACACCATATATTTT. Full variable domain (remainder filled in from reference TRBV5-1 and TRBJ1-3): KAGVTQTPRYLIKTRGQQVTLSCSPISGHRSVSWYQQTPGQGLQFLFEYFSETQRNKGNFPGRFSGRQFSNSRSEMNVSTLELGDSALYLCASSLGGSSSGNTIYFGEGSWLTVV.

The chain is built from TRBV10-1 and TRBJ2-1; 7 bases are shared with TRBD2. The CDR3 is 13 amino acids. With 2 bases clipped from V and 12 bases from J, the junction kept 7 bases outside the gene matches. Germline loops: CDR1 WNHNN, CDR2 SYGVQD (reference sequence). The CDR3 spells CASSEPGTTWQFF. The CDR3 nucleotides read TGCGCCAGCAGTGAGCCAGGGACTACATGGCAGTTCTTC.

The CDR3 loop is CASSLGGSGQGVRGETQYF. The CDR3, as DNA: TGTGCCAGCAGCTTAGGCGGTTCGGGACAGGGGGTTAGGGGGGAGACCCAGTACTTC. The J gene is TRBJ2-5, the V gene TRBV11-2; 11 bases line up with TRBD1. CDR1 is SGHAT and CDR2 is FQNNGV in the germline V gene. Unmatched junction bases numbered 15, after V lost 1 base and J lost 5 bases. The CDR3 covers 19 residues.

Only one count was recorded for this clone. The chain couples TRBV19 to TRBJ1-2; 8 bases fit TRBD1. From germline, CDR1 is LNHDA and CDR2 SQIVND (reference sequence). With 5 bases clipped from V and 4 bases from J, the junction kept 9 bases outside the gene matches. The CDR3 is 15 amino acids. The CDR3: CASSLTDRGSYGYTF. CDR3 nucleotide sequence: TGTGCCAGTAGTTTAACTGACAGGGGCAGCTATGGCTACACCTTC.

The table lists this clone with a few counts. V and J are TRBV7-9 and TRBJ2-2, with 13 bases lining up with TRBD2. The CDR3 has 17 amino acids. The J segment lost 5 bases and the V segment lost 2 bases, leaving 5 bases of the junction unmatched. CDR1 SEHNR and CDR2 FQNEAQ come from the germline V gene (reference sequence). The CDR3 DNA reads TGTGCCAGCAGCTTAAGGACTAGCGGGAGTCGAACCGGGGAGCTGTTTTTT. As protein: CASSLRTSGSRTGELFF. The entire variable domain, with the rest obtained from reference TRBV7-9 and TRBJ2-2, is as follows: DTGVSQNPRHKITKRGQNVTFRCDPISEHNRLYWYRQTLGQGPEFLTYFQNEAQLEKSRLLSDRFSAERPKGSFSTLEIQRTEQGDSAMYLCASSLRTSGSRTGELFFGEGSRLTVL.

This clone has only one observation. The rearrangement joins TRBV6-5 to TRBJ1-4; weak D call: TRBD1 (5 bases). The CDR3 runs to 16 residues. V was cut by 0 bases and J by 4 bases, with 12 bases left in between. Germline V gene lookup returns CDR1 MNHEY and CDR2 SVGAGI. The CDR3 loop is CASSYSGPGLNEKLFF. As DNA, the CDR3 is TGTGCCAGCAGTTACTCGGGGCCCGGGCTTAATGAAAAACTGTTTTTT.

The chain is built from TRBV5-1 and TRBJ2-3; D not resolved. The CDR3 is made up of 14 amino acids. Germline V gene data show CDR1 as SGHRS and CDR2 as YFSETQ. Trimming removed 5 bases at V and 6 bases at J, with 16 bases between. In DNA, the CDR3 is TGCGCCAGCAGGCCGGAGATGAACTCTGATACGCAGTATTTT. The encoded protein is CASRPEMNSDTQYF. The full variable domain, rest sourced from reference TRBV5-1 and TRBJ2-3, is KAGVTQTPRYLIKTRGQQVTLSCSPISGHRSVSWYQQTPGQGLQFLFEYFSETQRNKGNFPGRFSGRQFSNSRSEMNVSTLELGDSALYLCASRPEMNSDTQYFGPGTRLTVL.